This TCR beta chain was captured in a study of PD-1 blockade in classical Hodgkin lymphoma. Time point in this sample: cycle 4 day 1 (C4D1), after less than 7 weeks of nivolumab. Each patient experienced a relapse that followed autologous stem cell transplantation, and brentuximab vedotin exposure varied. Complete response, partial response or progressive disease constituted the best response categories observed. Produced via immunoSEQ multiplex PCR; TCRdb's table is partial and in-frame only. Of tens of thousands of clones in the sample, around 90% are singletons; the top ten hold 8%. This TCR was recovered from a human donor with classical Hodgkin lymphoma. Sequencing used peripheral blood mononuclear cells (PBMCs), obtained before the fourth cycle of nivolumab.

DNA of the CDR3: TGTGCCACCAGCAGAAGACTAGCTGATACGCAGTATTTT. Translation: CATSRRLADTQYF. The rearrangement links TRBV15 to TRBJ2-3; 7 bases align to TRBD2. This CDR3 region has 13 residues. Per germline, CDR1 LNHNV and CDR2 YYDKDF (reference sequence). V lost 2 bases, J lost 6 bases, and 2 bases stayed unmatched.